This entry lists 16 T cell receptor beta chains sequenced from one sample in a study of control samples from healthy donors and cancer patients. Assay: immunoSEQ multiplex PCR; the TCRdb copy retains only in-frame clones and omits some. The sample is made up of fewer than 200,000 clones, and the top ten hold roughly 2% of it. Sequencing was done on a sample of blood. These receptors all stem from a woman aged 25 to 39 in good health.

The gene calls are TRBV5-1 and TRBJ1-6; no firm D call. V gave up 1 base and J gave up 0 bases, with 8 bases separating them. The CDR3 has 16 residues. In germline, CDR1 is SGHRS, CDR2 YFSETQ. The CDR3 nucleotides are TGCGCCAGCAGCTTGACCACCGGCTCCTATAATTCACCCCTCCACTTT. This translates into CASSLTTGSYNSPLHF.

J is TRBJ2-7 and V is TRBV5-1; D possibly uses TRBD1 or TRBD2 (6 bases each). The V and J ends lost 0 bases and 0 bases respectively, with 10 bases between them. CDR1 is SGHRS, CDR2 YFSETQ, per germline. The CDR3 spans 15 residues. The CDR3 region is CASSLGGGYSYEQYF. CDR3 coding DNA: TGCGCCAGCAGCTTGGGAGGGGGGTACTCCTACGAGCAGTACTTC.

The V call is TRBV19, the J call TRBJ1-1, with D unclear. The V end was cut by 3 bases, the J end by 1 base, with 12 bases between. CDR1 LNHDA and CDR2 SQIVND come from the germline V gene (reference sequence). The CDR3 runs to 15 residues. CDR3 DNA sequence: TGTGCCAGTAGTATCGAGCTTCTATCGAACACTGAAGCTTTCTTT. It yields the protein CASSIELLSNTEAFF.

J is TRBJ1-4 and V is TRBV28; D is perhaps TRBD1 (5 bases). CDR3 length equals 14 residues. In germline, CDR1 is MDHEN, CDR2 SYDVKM. V gave up 4 bases and J gave up 6 bases, with 12 bases separating them. CDR3 amino acids: CASSSDMWDEKLFF. The CDR3 DNA reads TGTGCCAGCAGTTCGGACATGTGGGATGAAAAACTGTTTTTT.

J is TRBJ2-1 and V is TRBV24-1, with D possibly TRBD2 on 5 matching bases. Germline assignment: CDR1 KGHDR and CDR2 SFDVKD. V was shortened by 3 bases and J by 0 bases, with 14 bases between the two germline ends. The CDR3 runs to 17 residues. CDR3 sequence reads: CATSDPGLSRSYNEQFF. The DNA of the CDR3 is TGTGCCACCAGTGATCCCGGACTGTCTCGCTCCTACAATGAGCAGTTCTTC.

The genes are TRBV6-2 or TRBV6-3 and TRBJ2-7; D is perhaps TRBD2 (5 bases). The V end was cut by 0 bases, the J end by 4 bases, with 16 bases between. Germline CDR1 is MNHEY and CDR2 is SVGEGT. There are 16 residues in the CDR3. As DNA, the CDR3 is TGTGCCAGCAGTTACTCGGTGCTAGCCTCTATGTACGAGCAGTACTTC. Amino acid sequence: CASSYSVLASMYEQYF.

This CDR3 is CASQQGSYGYTF. CDR3 nucleotide sequence: TGTGCCAGTCAACAGGGATCCTATGGCTACACCTTC. V gene TRBV28 combines with J gene TRBJ1-2; the D gene is possibly TRBD1 (6 bases). Deletions cut 9 bases from V and 4 bases from J, with 12 bases between. Germline V lookup: CDR1 MDHEN, CDR2 SYDVKM. The CDR3 runs 12 residues.

The chain joins TRBV6-6 to TRBJ1-1; D not resolved. Trimming left V 2 bases short and J 4 bases short, with 2 bases between. The germline gives CDR1 MNHNY, CDR2 SVGAGI (reference sequence). This CDR3 has 11 amino acids. CDR3 nucleotide sequence: TGTGCCAGCAGTTACGCCACTGAAGCTTTCTTT. It encodes CASSYATEAFF.

The V gene is TRBV5-1, the J gene TRBJ1-1, with 7 bases identical to TRBD1. This CDR3 has 13 residues. CDR1 and CDR2 (germline): SGHRS, YFSETQ. The J segment lost 1 base and the V segment lost 6 bases, leaving 3 bases of the junction unmatched. The CDR3, as DNA: TGCGCCAGCACAAAGGGGGCGAACACTGAAGCTTTCTTT. Amino acids: CASTKGANTEAFF.

The CDR3 sequence is CASSYGVYEQYF. In DNA, the CDR3 is TGTGCCAGCAGCTACGGGGTCTACGAGCAGTACTTC. This chain uses TRBV11-2 with TRBJ2-7; D may be TRBD2 (5 bases). With 4 bases removed from V and 3 bases from J, the gap between germline ends came to 7 bases. Looked up from germline, CDR1 is SGHAT and CDR2 is FQNNGV. The CDR3 totals 12 residues.

The CDR3 region has the DNA TGTGCCTGGACAGGGTACACTGAAGCTTTCTTT. It yields the protein CAWTGYTEAFF. This chain connects TRBV30 to TRBJ1-1, with D maybe TRBD1 (5 bases). Germline assignment: CDR1 GTSNPN and CDR2 SVGIG (reference sequence). V lost 4 bases and J 3 bases, leaving 6 bases between the germline ends. This CDR3 has 11 residues.

The chain has TRBV27 and TRBJ1-1, with 8 bases aligning to TRBD1. J lost 3 bases, V lost 5 bases, and 8 bases had no gene match. The CDR3 spans 15 residues. CDR1 MNHEY and CDR2 SMNVEV come from the germline V gene (reference sequence). The CDR3 nucleotides read TGTGCCAGCAGTCCTGCCAGGGGGCTGGACACTGAAGCTTTCTTT. Residues: CASSPARGLDTEAFF.

This chain links TRBV7-9 with TRBJ1-4; maybe TRBD1 (5 bases). The CDR3 is 12 amino acids. Looked up from germline, CDR1 is SEHNR and CDR2 is FQNEAQ (reference sequence). V was shortened by 3 bases and J by 6 bases, with 5 bases between the two germline ends. CDR3 nucleotides: TGTGCCAGCAGCTTGGGGGATGAAAAACTGTTTTTT. Its translation: CASSLGDEKLFF. The whole variable domain, filled in from reference TRBV7-9 and TRBJ1-4, reads DTGVSQNPRHKITKRGQNVTFRCDPISEHNRLYWYRQTLGQGPEFLTYFQNEAQLEKSRLLSDRFSAERPKGSFSTLEIQRTEQGDSAMYLCASSLGDEKLFFGSGTQLSVL.

V gene TRBV15 combines with J gene TRBJ1-5; D possibly corresponds to TRBD1 (5 bases). CDR3 length: 16 amino acids. In germline, CDR1 is LNHNV, CDR2 YYDKDF (reference sequence). The V and J ends lost 3 bases and 5 bases respectively, with 17 bases between them. The CDR3, as DNA: TGTGCCACCAGCAGTCAGGGTCCCCGGGCTGATCAGCCCCAGCATTTT. Residues: CATSSQGPRADQPQHF.

The chain recombines TRBV6-5 with TRBJ1-4, with TRBD1 identical over 11 bases. Germline lookup yields CDR1 MNHEY and CDR2 SVGAGI. Trimming took 6 bases from V and 7 from J; bases not matched to a gene: 7. The CDR3 consists of 15 residues. CDR3 DNA: TGTGCCAGCAGCCCAGGACAGGGGGCACTTGAAAAACTGTTTTTT. Residues: CASSPGQGALEKLFF.

The V and J genes are TRBV18 and TRBJ1-5; D is undetermined. The V gene lost 3 bases and the J gene lost 7 bases, with 16 bases spanning the gap. The CDR3 loop spans 15 amino acids. In germline, CDR1 is KGHSH, CDR2 LQKENI. The CDR3: CASSPMTGREQPQHF. The DNA of the CDR3 is TGTGCCAGCTCACCGATGACTGGACGGGAACAGCCCCAGCATTTT.